One sample yielded the 3 T cell receptor beta chains listed below, sequenced in a study of blood T cell repertoires in COVID-19 (dated by TCRdb to 2018 to 2021). Libraries were built with the immunoSEQ multiplex PCR assay. The clones in this table, taken by TCRdb from immuneACCESS, are in-frame only. Not every clone is retained; where verified, under half of the shortfall comes from an unresolved V gene, and the cause of the rest is unknown. For this sample the table gives around 140,000 clones, of which 87% were detected only once. The biggest ten clones account for roughly 12% of the sample. Sequencing used PBMCs or T cells enriched from blood (not recorded which). Receptors originate from a man aged 55-75 years who had recovered from COVID-19.

The chain is built from TRBV5-4 and TRBJ2-1; D might be TRBD2 (5 bases). The CDR3 sequence is 15 residues long. Germline values: CDR1 SGHNT, CDR2 YYREEE (reference sequence). The V gene lost 0 bases and the J gene lost 5 bases, with 12 bases spanning the gap. The CDR3 DNA reads as TGTGCCAGCAGCTTGGAACGGGGTAGCCACAATGAGCAGTTCTTC. As protein: CASSLERGSHNEQFF.

J is TRBJ1-6 and V is TRBV6-5; D is perhaps TRBD1 (5 bases). The V and J ends lost 7 bases and 10 bases respectively, with 17 bases between them. Germline loops: CDR1 MNHEY, CDR2 SVGAGI. This CDR3 has 14 amino acids. In DNA form, the CDR3 reads TGTGCCAGCAATGTTGTCAGGGCAAACTCACCCCTCCACTTT. Its translation is CASNVVRANSPLHF.

V is TRBV7-9 and J is TRBJ2-1; 10 positions agree with TRBD2. The V and J ends lost 5 bases and 10 bases, in that order; junction bases with no gene match: 8. The CDR3 runs to 14 residues. Germline CDR1 and CDR2: SEHNR and FQNEAQ (reference sequence). The CDR3 loop reads CASSQSGGDDEQFF. CDR3 DNA: TGTGCCAGCAGCCAAAGCGGGGGGGATGACGAGCAGTTCTTC.